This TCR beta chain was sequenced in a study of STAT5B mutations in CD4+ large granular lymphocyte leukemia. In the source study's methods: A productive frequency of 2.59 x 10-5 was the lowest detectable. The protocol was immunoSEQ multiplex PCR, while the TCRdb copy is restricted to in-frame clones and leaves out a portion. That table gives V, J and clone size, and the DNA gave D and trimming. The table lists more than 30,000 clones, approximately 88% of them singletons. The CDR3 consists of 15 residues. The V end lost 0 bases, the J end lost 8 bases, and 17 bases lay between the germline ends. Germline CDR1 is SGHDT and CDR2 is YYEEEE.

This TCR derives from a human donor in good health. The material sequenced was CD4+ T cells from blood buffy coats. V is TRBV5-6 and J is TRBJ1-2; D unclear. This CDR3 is CASSLVGQLASGYTF. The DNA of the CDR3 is TGTGCCAGCAGCTTGGTGGGCCAGTTAGCATCGGGCTACACCTTC.